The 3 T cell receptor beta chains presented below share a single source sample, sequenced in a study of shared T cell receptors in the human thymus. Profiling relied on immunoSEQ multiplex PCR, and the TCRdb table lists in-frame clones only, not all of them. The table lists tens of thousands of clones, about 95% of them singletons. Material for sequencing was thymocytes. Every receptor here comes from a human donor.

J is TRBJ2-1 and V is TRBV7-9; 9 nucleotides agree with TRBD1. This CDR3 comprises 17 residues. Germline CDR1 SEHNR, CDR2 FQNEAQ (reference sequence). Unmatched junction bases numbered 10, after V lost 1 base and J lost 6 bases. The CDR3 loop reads CASSLVGGTGSVNEQFF. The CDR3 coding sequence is TGTGCCAGCAGCTTAGTGGGGGGGACAGGGTCCGTCAATGAGCAGTTCTTC.

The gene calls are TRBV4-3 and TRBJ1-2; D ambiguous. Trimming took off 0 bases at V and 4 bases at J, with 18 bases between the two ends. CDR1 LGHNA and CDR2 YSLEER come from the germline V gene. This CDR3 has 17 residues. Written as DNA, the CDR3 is TGCGCCAGCAGCCAAGATGGTCAAGGTCGGAGATTCTATGGCTACACCTTC. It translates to CASSQDGQGRRFYGYTF.

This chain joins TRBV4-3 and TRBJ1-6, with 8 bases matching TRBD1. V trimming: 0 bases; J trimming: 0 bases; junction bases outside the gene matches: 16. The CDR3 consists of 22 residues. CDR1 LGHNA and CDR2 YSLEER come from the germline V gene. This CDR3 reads CASSQDNTGGRFSGSYNSPLHF. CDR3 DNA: TGCGCCAGCAGCCAAGATAACACAGGGGGGCGTTTTTCTGGCTCCTATAATTCACCCCTCCACTTT.